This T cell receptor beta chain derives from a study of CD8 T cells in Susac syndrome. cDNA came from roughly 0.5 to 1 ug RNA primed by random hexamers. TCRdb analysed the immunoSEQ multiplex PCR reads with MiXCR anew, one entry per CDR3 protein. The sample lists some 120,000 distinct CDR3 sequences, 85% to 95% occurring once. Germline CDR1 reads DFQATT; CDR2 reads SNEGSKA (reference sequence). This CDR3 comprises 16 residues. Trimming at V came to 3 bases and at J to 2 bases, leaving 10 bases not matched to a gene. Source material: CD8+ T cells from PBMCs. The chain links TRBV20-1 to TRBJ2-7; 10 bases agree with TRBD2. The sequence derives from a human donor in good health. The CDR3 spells CSARVPRLAGAYEQYF. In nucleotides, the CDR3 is TGCAGTGCTAGGGTTCCCCGCCTAGCGGGGGCCTACGAGCAGTACTTC.